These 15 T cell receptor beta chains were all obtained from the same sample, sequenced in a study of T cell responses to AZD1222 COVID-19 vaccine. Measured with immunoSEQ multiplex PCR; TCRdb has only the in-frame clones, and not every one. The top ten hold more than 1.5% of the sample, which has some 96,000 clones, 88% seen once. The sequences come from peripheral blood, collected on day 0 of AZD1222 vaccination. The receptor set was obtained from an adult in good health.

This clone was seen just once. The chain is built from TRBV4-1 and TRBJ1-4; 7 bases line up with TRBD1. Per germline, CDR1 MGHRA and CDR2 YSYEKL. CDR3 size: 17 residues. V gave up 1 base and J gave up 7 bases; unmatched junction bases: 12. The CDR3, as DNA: TGCGCCAGCAGCCAAGGGGAACAGGGGAGGGTAGGTGAAAAACTGTTTTTT. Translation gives CASSQGEQGRVGEKLFF.

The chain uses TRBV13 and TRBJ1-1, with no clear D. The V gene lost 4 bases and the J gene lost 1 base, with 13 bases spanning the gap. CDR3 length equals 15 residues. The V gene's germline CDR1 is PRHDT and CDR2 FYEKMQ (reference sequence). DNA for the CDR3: TGTGCCAGCAGCTCTCCCCCGGGAGGGAACACTGAAGCTTTCTTT. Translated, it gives CASSSPPGGNTEAFF.

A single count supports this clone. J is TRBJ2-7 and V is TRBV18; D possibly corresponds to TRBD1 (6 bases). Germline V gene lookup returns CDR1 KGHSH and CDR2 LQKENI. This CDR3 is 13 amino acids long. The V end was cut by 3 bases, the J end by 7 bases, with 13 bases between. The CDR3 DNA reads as TGTGCCAGCTCACCTTCGGGACACCCAGAGCAGTACTTC. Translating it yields CASSPSGHPEQYF.

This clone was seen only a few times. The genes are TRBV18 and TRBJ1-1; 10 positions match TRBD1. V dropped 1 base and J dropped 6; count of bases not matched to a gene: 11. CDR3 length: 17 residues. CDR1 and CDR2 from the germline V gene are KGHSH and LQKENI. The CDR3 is CASSPLVATGGLAEAFF. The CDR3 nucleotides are TGTGCCAGCTCACCACTTGTGGCGACAGGGGGCTTAGCTGAAGCTTTCTTT.

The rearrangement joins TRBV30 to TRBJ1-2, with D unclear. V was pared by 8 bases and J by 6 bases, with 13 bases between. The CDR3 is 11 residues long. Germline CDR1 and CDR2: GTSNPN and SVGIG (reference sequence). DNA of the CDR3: TGTGCCGCCAATCCTGGTAATGGCTACACCTTC. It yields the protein CAANPGNGYTF.

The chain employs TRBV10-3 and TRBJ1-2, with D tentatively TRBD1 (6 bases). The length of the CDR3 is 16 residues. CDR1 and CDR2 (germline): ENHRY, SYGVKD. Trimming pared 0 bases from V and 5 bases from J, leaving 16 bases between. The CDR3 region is CAISESDRSGDYGYTF. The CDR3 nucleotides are TGTGCCATCAGTGAGTCTGACAGGTCAGGGGATTATGGCTACACCTTC.

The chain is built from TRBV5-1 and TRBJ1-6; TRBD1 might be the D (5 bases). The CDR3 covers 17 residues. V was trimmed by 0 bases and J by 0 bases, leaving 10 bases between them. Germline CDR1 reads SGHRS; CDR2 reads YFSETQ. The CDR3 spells CASSLEGTSSYNSPLHF. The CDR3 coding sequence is TGCGCCAGCAGCTTGGAGGGGACGAGCTCCTATAATTCACCCCTCCACTTT.

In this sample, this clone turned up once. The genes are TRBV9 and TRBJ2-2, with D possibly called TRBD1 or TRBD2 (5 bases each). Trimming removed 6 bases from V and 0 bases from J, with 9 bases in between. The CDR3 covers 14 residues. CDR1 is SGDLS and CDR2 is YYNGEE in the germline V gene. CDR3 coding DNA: TGTGCCAGCATTCGGGGCCCGAACACCGGGGAGCTGTTTTTT. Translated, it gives CASIRGPNTGELFF. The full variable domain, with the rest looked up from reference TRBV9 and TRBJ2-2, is DSGVTQTPKHLITATGQRVTLRCSPRSGDLSVYWYQQSLDQGLQFLIQYYNGEERAKGNILERFSAQQFPDLHSELNLSSLELGDSALYFCASIRGPNTGELFFGEGSRLTVL.

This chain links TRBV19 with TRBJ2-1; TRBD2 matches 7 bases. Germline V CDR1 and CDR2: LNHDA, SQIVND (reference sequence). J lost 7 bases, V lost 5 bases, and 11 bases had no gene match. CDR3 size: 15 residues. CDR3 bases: TGTGCCAGTAGTCGCCAAGCGGGAAAACAAAATGAGCAGTTCTTC. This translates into CASSRQAGKQNEQFF.

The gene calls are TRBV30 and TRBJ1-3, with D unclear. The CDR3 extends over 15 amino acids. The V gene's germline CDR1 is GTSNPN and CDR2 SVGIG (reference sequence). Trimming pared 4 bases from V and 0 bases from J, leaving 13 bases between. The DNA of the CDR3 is TGTGCCTGGACCCCCTGGTTCGACTCTGGAAACACCATATATTTT. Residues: CAWTPWFDSGNTIYF.

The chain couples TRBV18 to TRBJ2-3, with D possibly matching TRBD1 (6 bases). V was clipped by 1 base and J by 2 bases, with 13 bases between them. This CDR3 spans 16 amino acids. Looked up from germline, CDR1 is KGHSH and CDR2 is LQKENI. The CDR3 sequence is CASSPQGTPSTDTQYF. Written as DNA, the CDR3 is TGTGCCAGCTCACCACAAGGGACACCATCCACAGATACGCAGTATTTT.

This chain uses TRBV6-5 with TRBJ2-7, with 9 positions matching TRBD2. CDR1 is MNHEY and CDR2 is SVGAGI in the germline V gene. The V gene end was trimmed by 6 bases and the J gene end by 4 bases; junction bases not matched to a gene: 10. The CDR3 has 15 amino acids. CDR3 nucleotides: TGTGCCAGCAGCCGGCTAGCGGGGTCACAGTACGAGCAGTACTTC. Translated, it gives CASSRLAGSQYEQYF.

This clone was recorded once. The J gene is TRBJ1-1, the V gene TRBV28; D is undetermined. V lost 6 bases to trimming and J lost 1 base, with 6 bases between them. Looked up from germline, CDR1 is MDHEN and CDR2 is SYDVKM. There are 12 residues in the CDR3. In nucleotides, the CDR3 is TGTGCCAGCAGGGTGGAGAACACTGAAGCTTTCTTT. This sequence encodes CASRVENTEAFF.

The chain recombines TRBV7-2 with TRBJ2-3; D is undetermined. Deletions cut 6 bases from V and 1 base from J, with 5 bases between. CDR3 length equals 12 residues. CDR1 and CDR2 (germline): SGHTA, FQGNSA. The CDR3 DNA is TGTGCCAGCAGGAGCGGCACAGATACGCAGTATTTT. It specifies CASRSGTDTQYF.

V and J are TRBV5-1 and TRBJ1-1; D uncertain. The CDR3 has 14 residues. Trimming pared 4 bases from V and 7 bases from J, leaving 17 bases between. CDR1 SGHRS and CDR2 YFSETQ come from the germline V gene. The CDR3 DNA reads TGCGCCAGCAGCGTAGGTCAGGAGACGGATGAAGCTTTCTTT. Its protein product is CASSVGQETDEAFF.